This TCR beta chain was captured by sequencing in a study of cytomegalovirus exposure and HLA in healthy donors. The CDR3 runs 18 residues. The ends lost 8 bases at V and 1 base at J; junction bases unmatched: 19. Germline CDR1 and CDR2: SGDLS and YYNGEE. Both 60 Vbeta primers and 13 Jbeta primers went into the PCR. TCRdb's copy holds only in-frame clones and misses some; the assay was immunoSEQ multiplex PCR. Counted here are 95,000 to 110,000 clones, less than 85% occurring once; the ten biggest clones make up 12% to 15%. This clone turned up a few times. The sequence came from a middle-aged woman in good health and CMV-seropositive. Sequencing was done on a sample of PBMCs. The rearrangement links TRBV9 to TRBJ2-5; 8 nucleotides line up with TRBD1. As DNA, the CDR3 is TGTGCCAGTCACTTAGAGTGGATGGACAGGGTTCCCCAAGAGACCCAGTACTTC. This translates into CASHLEWMDRVPQETQYF.